Included here is one T cell receptor (beta chain) sequence, with context. Its specific antigen is unknown. One base away there is no much larger clone; base qualities are not given. This sample stems from a study of shared clonotypes between healthy human individuals (dated by TCRdb to 2019 to 2021). Turning to the overall study: A few men and a couple of women, aged 18 to 49 years, made up the cohort. Per donor, leukapheresis produced somewhere between about 0.8 and 9 billion PBMCs. Different laboratories and diverse techniques were used to prepare libraries and sequence TCR repertoires, to increase sequencing depth and limit assay-specific biases. To estimate repertoire size and how much clonotype sharing occurs between individuals, the study deeply sequenced the blood TCR repertoires of roughly 5 healthy adults. The study at large found these results: Pairwise subsampling led to the expectation that sequencing depth would affect the degree of clonotype sharing among donors. Because the study included only a small number of donors, the genetic and exposure-history diversity represented was limited. Sampling was restricted to blood, and TCR repertoires in tissues likely differ from the TCR repertoires found in blood.

V sheds 4 bases and J sheds 0 bases, leaving 9 bases between their ends. The CDR3, cysteine through phenylalanine, is 14 amino acids long. The only DNA kept is the CDR3, 42 bases in frame from the first base. CDR1 and CDR2, per the germline V gene, are SGHAT and FQNNGV. The donors were healthy, HIV-negative adults with no recently reported acute infections or vaccinations. All donors were Caucasian adults living in Nashville, Tennessee, USA. For unsorted samples, 85 million to 100 million PBMCs were counted, and genomic DNA was extracted using the QIAamp DNA Blood Mini kit. Blood was collected by leukapheresis, and PBMCs were isolated by Ficoll-Histopaque density gradient centrifugation and then cryopreserved in liquid nitrogen vapor phase. Using the deep immunoSEQ assay, TCR CDR3 regions were amplified from genomic DNA by multiplex PCR. Genomic DNA extracted from each cell subset was distributed evenly over all wells of several immunoSEQ 96-well plates, and each plate served as one replicate. For unsorted PBMC, each replicate PCR was loaded with roughly 270 ng genomic DNA, equivalent to about 30,000 T cell genomes. Ten immunoSEQ deep assay plates were used to sequence unsorted PBMC genomic DNA. The purified libraries were quantified using a Qubit 3.0 fluorometer, sized with a Bioanalyzer 2100, and then quantified again using the KAPA Library Quantification kit. Every immunoSEQ 96-well plate was sequenced on a dedicated single-read 150-cycle Illumina NextSeq 550 flow cell. Per the authors' processing: Because the immunoSEQ output held only junctional sequences and lacked quality scores, the filtering could not match the filtering applied to full-length reads. Sequences were annotated with PyIR, a Python wrapper for IgBLAST v1.9, using IMGT germline references to assign V/J genes and CDR3. Any read was removed if the V/J assignment was weak (E-value above 1e-6), the CDR3 was missing, or the read contained stop codons, out-of-frame junctions, or ambiguous translated residues. V3J clonotypes were defined as sequences sharing the same inferred V gene, J gene, and CDR3 amino acid sequence. The percentage overlap between two repertoires was calculated by dividing the number of shared unique clonotypes by the size of the smaller repertoire. Three approaches were used to assess repertoire richness: RTK rarefaction, the Chao1 estimator, and Recon v2.1 estimates of unobserved clonotypes. The table was pulled from immuneACCESS by TCRdb, which kept in-frame rearrangements only. Such tables lose some clones; where checked, under half of the loss comes from unresolved V genes, and the rest has no known cause. V and J calls and clone size follow that table, whereas D and trimming were derived from the DNA. The sample includes about 500,000 clones, with 60% to 80% observed a single time. The ten biggest clones cover 9.5% to 15% of the sample.

The chain links TRBV11-2 with TRBJ2-5; 5 matching bases give a weak D call of TRBD2. The sample comprised PBMCs. This receptor was identified in a woman aged 40 to 55 in good health. Some clones in this sample may be carry-over from other donors' samples. The sequenced DNA: TGTGCCAGCAGCTCCGGACTTAACCAAGAGACCCAGTACTTC. It translates as CASSSGLNQETQYF.